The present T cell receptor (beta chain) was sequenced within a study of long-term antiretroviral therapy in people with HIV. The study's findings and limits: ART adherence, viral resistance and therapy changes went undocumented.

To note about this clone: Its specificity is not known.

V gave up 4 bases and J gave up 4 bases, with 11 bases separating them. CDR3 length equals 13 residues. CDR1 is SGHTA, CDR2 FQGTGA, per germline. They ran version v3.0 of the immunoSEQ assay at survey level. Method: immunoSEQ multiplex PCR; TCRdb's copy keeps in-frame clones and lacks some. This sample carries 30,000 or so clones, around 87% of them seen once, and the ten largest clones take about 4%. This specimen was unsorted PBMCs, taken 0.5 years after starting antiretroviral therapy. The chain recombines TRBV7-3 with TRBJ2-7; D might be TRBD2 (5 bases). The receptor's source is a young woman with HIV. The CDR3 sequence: CASSWTSNYEQYF. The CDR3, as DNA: TGTGCCAGCAGCTGGACTTCCAATTACGAGCAGTACTTC.